This T cell receptor beta chain was sequenced in a study of T-cell reconstitution after alpha-beta-depleted transplantation in children. Construction of the TCRbeta library involved unique molecular identifiers. TCRdb recomputed calls from the PCR reads with MiXCR, one row per CDR3 protein. The sample records hundreds of thousands of distinct CDR3 sequences, approximately 16% being singletons. This clonotype has at least ten counts. J gave up 2 bases and V 5 bases, and 9 bases lay outside the gene matches. The CDR3 totals 16 residues. Germline V lookup: CDR1 SGHTA, CDR2 FQGNSA. V usage is TRBV7-2 and J usage is TRBJ1-5, with 7 nucleotides matching TRBD1. This specimen consisted of PBMCs from the stem cell graft donor, obtained from the stem cell graft. This receptor was obtained from a human donor who donated a stem cell graft to a child with acute myeloid leukemia. As DNA, the CDR3 is TGTGCCAGCAGCCGGGGCAGGGGGTATGGCAATCAGCCCCAGCATTTT. Protein product: CASSRGRGYGNQPQHF.